This T cell receptor (beta chain) was sequenced for a study of vaccination and CD4 T cells after COVID-19. Researchers used the Oncomine TCR Beta short-read assay to sequence DNA from cultured CD4+ T cells. TCRdb re-analysed the PCR reads in MiXCR, keeping a single row per CDR3 protein. The sample consists of about 17,000 distinct CDR3 sequences, more than 40% of them appearing once. Comments on this clonotype: Antigen: not known.

This CDR3 region has 14 residues. V was pared by 5 bases and J by 3 bases, with 6 bases of the junction left unmatched. Germline CDR1 MNHEY, CDR2 SMNVEV (reference sequence). Time point defined: late sampling 161 to 241 days after vaccination in a few convalescent patients. Documented treatment: roughly ten-day PBMC culture with coronavirus spike peptide pools or control peptides (ViraFEST assay). Negative selection recovered the CD4+ T cells once they had spent about 10 days in culture. This chain connects TRBV27 to TRBJ1-2; 7 bases line up with TRBD1. This TCR was recovered from a human donor who had recovered from COVID-19. Material: CD4+ T cells from blood, cultured in vitro, obtained about 7 months after SARS-CoV-2 vaccination. The CDR3 coding sequence is TGTGCCAGCAGTCCCGCCGGGACAGACTATGGCTACACCTTC. Translating it yields CASSPAGTDYGYTF.